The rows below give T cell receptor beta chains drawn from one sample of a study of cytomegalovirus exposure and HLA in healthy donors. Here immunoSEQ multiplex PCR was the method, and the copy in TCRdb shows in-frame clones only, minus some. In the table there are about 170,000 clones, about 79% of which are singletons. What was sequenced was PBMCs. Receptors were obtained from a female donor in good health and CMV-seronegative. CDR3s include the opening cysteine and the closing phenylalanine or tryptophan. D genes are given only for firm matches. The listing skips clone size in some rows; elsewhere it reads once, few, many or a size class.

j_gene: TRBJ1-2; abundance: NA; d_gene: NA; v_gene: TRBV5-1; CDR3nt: TGCGCCAGCAGCGGGAGCTCGGCTAACTATGGCTACACCTTC; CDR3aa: CASSGSSANYGYTF
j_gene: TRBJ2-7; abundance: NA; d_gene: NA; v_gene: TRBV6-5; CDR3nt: TGTGCCAGCAGCGCATCACCCAGGGGACCCTACGAGCAGTACTTC; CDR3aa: CASSASPRGPYEQYF
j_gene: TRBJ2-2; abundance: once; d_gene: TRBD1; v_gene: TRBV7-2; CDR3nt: TGTGCCAGCAGCTTAGAGACAGGGGATTCGAACACCGGGGAGCTGTTTTTT; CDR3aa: CASSLETGDSNTGELFF
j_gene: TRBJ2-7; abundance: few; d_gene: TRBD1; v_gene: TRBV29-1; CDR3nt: TGCAGCGTTGTGGTCCAAGCGGCAGACAGGGGGCGCGAGCAGTACTTC; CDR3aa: CSVVVQAADRGREQYF
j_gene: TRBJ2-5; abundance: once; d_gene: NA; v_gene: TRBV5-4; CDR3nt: TGTGCCAGCAGCGAAAGGGGTTCTATTTTTCTCGAGACCCAGTACTTC; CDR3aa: CASSERGSIFLETQYF
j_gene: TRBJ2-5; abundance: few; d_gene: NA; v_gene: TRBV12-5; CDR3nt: TGTGCTAGTGGTTTGGGGGCGGGAGAGACCCAGTACTTC; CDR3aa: CASGLGAGETQYF
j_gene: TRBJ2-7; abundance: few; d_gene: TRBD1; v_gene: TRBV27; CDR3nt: TGTGCCAGCAGTATAAGAGGCGGGACAGGGGTTTACGAGCAGTACTTC; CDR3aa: CASSIRGGTGVYEQYF
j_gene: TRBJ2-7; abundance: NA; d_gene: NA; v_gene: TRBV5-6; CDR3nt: TGTGCCAGCAGCTCGGAGGCAGGGGCTTACGAGCAGTACTTC; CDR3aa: CASSSEAGAYEQYF
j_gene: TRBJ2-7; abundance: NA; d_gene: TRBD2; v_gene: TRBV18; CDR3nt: TGTGCCAGCTCATACACTAGCGGGAGCTCCTACGAGCAGTACTTC; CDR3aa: CASSYTSGSSYEQYF
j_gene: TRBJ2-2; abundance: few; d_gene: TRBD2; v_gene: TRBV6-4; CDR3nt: TGTGCCAGCAGTGAAGATAGCGGGAGCCCCGGGGAGCTGTTTTTT; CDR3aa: CASSEDSGSPGELFF
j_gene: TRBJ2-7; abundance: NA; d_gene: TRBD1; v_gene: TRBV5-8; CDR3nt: TGTGCCAGCAGCTTAAAGGACAGGACCTACGAGCAGTACTTC; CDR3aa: CASSLKDRTYEQYF
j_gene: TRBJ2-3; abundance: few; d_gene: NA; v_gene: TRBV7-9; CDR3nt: TGTGCCAGCAGTAGGGGAGATACGCAGTATTTT; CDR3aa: CASSRGDTQYF
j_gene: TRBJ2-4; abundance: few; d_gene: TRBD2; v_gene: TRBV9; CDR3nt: TGTGCCAGCAGCGTAGGGAGTAGCGGGGTAGCCAAAAACATTCAGTACTTC; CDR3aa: CASSVGSSGVAKNIQYF
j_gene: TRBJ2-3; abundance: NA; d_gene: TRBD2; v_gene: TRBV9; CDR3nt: TGTGCCAGCAGCGTAACGGTAGCGGGGGGGCCGTTAGATACGCAGTATTTT; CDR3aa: CASSVTVAGGPLDTQYF
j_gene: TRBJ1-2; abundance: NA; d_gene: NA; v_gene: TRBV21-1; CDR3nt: TGTGCCAGCAGCGAACAGCATGGCTACACCTTC; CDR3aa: CASSEQHGYTF
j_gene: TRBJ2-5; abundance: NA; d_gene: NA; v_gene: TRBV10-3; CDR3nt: TGTGCCATCAGTGAACTAGCTCCACTTGAAGGGACCCAGTACTTC; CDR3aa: CAISELAPLEGTQYF
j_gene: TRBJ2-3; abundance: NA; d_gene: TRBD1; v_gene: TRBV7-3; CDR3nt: TGTGCCAGCAGCCAAGGACAGGGTACGATGCCGCAGTATTTT; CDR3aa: CASSQGQGTMPQYF
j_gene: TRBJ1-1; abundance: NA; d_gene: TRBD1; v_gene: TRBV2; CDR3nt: TGTGCCAGCAGGCTGACAGGGAGCTCCACTGAAGCTTTCTTT; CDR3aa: CASRLTGSSTEAFF
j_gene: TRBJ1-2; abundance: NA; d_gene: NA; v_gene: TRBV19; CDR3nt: TGTGCCAGTAGTATAGATCGGGCTAGCTCCTATGGCTACACCTTC; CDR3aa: CASSIDRASSYGYTF
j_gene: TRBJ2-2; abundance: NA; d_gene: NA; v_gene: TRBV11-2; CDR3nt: TGTGCCAGCAGTCGCAGGGGGAACACCGGGGAGCTGTTTTTT; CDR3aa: CASSRRGNTGELFF
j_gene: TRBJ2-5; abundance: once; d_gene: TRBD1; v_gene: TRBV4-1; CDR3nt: TGCGCCAGCAGCCAAGCTCAGGGGGTCGGGGAGACCCAGTACTTC; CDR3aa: CASSQAQGVGETQYF
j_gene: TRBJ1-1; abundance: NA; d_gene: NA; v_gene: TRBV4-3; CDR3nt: TGCGCCAGCAGCCAAGACCGGGGACAGAACACTGAAGCTTTCTTT; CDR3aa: CASSQDRGQNTEAFF
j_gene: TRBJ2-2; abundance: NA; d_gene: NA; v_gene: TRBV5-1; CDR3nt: TGCGCCAGCAGCTTTAGGACTTCCCCGACCACCGGGGAGCTGTTTTTT; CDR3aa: CASSFRTSPTTGELFF
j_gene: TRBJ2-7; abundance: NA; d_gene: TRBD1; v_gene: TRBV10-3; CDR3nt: TGTGCCATTGGGACAGCGACCTACGAGCAGTACTTC; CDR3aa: CAIGTATYEQYF
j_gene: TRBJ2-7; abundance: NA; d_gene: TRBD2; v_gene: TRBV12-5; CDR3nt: TGTGCTAGTGGTTGGGGTGCGGGAGGGGGGGCCTACGAGCAGTACTTC; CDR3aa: CASGWGAGGGAYEQYF
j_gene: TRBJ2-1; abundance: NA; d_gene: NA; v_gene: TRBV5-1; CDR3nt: TGCGCCAGCAGCTTGGCCGCGGGGTACAATGAGCAGTTCTTC; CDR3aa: CASSLAAGYNEQFF
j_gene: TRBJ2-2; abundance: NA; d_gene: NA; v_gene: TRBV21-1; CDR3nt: TGTGCCAGCAGCAAAGGCGGCACCGGGGAGCTGTTTTTT; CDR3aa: CASSKGGTGELFF
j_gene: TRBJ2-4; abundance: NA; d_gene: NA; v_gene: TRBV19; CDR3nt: TGTGCCACAAGTGGGCAGACCAAAAACATTCAGTACTTC; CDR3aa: CATSGQTKNIQYF
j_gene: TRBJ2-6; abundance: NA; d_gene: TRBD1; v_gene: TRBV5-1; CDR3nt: TGCGCCAGCAGCCCACGACAGGGAACCAGCTCTGGGGCCAACGTCCTGACTTTC; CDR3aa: CASSPRQGTSSGANVLTF
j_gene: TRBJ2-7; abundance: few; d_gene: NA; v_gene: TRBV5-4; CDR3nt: TGTGCTGTGGGGGTCTTGGGCGGGACCCAGAGGGACGAGCAGTACTTC; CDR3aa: CAVGVLGGTQRDEQYF
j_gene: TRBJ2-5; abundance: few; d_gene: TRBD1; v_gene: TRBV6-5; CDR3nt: TGTGCCAGCAGTTACTCGCAGGGGGCCCCAGAGACCCAGTACTTC; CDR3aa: CASSYSQGAPETQYF
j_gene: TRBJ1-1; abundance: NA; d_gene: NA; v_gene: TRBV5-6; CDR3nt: TGTGCCAGCAGCCGAATACAGCTGAACACTGAAGCTTTCTTT; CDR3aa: CASSRIQLNTEAFF
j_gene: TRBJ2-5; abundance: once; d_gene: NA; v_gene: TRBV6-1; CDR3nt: TGTGCCAGCAGTGAAAGCGGCGGGGGCGGGGCGGAGACCCAGTACTTC; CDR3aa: CASSESGGGGAETQYF
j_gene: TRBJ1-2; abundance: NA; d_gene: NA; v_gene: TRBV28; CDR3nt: TGTGCCAGCAGTCCCGTACAGGGAATCGGCTCCTATGGCTACACCTTC; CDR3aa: CASSPVQGIGSYGYTF
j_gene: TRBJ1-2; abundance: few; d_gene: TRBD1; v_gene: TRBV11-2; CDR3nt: TGTGCCAGCAGCCGACAGACAGGGTTCTATGGCTACACCTTC; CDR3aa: CASSRQTGFYGYTF
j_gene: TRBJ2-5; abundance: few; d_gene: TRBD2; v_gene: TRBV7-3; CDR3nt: TGTGCCAGCAGCCTGGGACTAGCGGGAGGAAATCAAGAGACCCAGTACTTC; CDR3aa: CASSLGLAGGNQETQYF
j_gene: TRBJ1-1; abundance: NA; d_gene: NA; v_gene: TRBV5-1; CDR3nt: TGCGCCAGCAGCTTTAACCCCGGAAGGGGGAACACTGAAGCTTTCTTT; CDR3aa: CASSFNPGRGNTEAFF
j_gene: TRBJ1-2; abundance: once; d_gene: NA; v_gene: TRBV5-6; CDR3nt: TGTGCCAGCAGCTTGGGTGACGGGGGGTATGGCTACACCTTC; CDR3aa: CASSLGDGGYGYTF
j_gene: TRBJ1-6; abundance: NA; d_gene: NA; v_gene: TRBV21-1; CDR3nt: TGTGCCAGCAGCAATGGGCAAGGGGGCGGTAATTCACCCCTCCACTTT; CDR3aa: CASSNGQGGGNSPLHF
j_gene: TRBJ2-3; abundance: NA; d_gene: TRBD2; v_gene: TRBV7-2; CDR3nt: TGTGCCAGCAGCTTACCGGGACTAGCGGGAAATACGCAGTATTTT; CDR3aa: CASSLPGLAGNTQYF
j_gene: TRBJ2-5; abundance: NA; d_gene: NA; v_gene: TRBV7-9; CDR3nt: TGTGCCAGCAGCCAACAGGGCGGGTGGGAGACCCAGTACTTC; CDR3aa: CASSQQGGWETQYF
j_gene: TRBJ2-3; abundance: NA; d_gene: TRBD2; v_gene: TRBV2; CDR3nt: TGTGCCAGCATTACTAGCGGGGGGGCCGGAGATACGCAGTATTTT; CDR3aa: CASITSGGAGDTQYF
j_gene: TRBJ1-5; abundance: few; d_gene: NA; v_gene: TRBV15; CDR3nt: TGTGCCACCAGCAGAGGACAGACGAATCAGCCCCAGCATTTT; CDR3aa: CATSRGQTNQPQHF
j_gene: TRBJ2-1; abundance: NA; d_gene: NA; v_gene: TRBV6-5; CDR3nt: TGTGCCAGCAGTTACTCGAGACAACCCTACAATGAGCAGTTCTTC; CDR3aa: CASSYSRQPYNEQFF
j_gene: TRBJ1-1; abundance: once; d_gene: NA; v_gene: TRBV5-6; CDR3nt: TGTGCCAGCAGCCGGACAGCTATGAACACTGAAGCTTTCTTT; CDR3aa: CASSRTAMNTEAFF
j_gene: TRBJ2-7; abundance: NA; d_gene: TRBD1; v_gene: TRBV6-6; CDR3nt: TGTGCCAGCAGTTACGGACAGGGCCCCTACGAGCAGTACTTC; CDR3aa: CASSYGQGPYEQYF
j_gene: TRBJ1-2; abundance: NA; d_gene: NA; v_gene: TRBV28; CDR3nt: TGTGCCAGCAGTTTGGGGCGGGGCTACACCTTC; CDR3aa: CASSLGRGYTF
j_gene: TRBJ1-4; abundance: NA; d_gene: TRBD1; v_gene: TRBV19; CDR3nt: TGTGCCAGTAGTTCCCGGACTCAGGGGGCGTATGAAAAACTGTTTTTT; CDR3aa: CASSSRTQGAYEKLFF
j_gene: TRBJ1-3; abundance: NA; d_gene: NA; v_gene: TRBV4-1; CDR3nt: TGCGCCAGCAGCGGCGGGTCCTCTGGAAACACCATATATTTT; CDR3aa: CASSGGSSGNTIYF
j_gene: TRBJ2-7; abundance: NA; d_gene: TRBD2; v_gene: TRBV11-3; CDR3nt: TGTGCCAGCAGCTTACAGAGCGGGAGCTACGAGCAGTACTTC; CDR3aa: CASSLQSGSYEQYF
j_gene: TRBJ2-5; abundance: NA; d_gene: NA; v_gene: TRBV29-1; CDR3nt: TGCAGCGGGAGACGGGAGACCCAGTACTTC; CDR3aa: CSGRRETQYF
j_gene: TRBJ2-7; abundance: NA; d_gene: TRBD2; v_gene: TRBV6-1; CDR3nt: TGTGCCAGCACCGGGACTAGAATACTCGAGCAGTACTTC; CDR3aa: CASTGTRILEQYF
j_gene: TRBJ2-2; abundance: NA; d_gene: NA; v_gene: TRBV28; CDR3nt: TGTGCCAGCAGACTAAACACCGGGGAGCTGTTTTTT; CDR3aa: CASRLNTGELFF